This T cell receptor beta chain is drawn from a study of human T cells and chemical hapten exposure. Study-level findings and limits: With regard to DPC sensitization, TCRs above 1 in 1000 frequency did not change.

TCRdb passed the RACE reads through MiXCR, listing each CDR3 protein once. Of 75,000 to 100,000 distinct CDR3 sequences listed, roughly 12% were seen once; the top ten hold roughly 2.1%. The time point denotes: patch test 1, 2 weeks after DPC sensitization. Described treatment: therapeutic diphenylcyclopropenone sensitization with weekly scalp DPC. Someone pulled total RNA out of unfractionated whole blood. For this clonotype: The antigen remains undetermined.

V shed 0 bases, J shed 1 base, and the junction held 6 bases outside the gene matches. In germline, CDR1 is MNHEY, CDR2 SVGAGI. CDR3 length: 16 residues. V gene TRBV6-5 combines with J gene TRBJ2-7, with 7 bases identical to TRBD1. This material consisted of whole blood, taken in connection with sensitization to the hapten diphenylcyclopropenone (DPC). The clonotype originates from a woman in her thirties or forties with alopecia areata. Some clones in this sample may be carry-over from other donors' samples. CDR3 nucleotide sequence: TGTGCCAGCAGTTACTCGAGCGGCAGGGGGTCCTACGAGCAGTACTTC. As protein: CASSYSSGRGSYEQYF.